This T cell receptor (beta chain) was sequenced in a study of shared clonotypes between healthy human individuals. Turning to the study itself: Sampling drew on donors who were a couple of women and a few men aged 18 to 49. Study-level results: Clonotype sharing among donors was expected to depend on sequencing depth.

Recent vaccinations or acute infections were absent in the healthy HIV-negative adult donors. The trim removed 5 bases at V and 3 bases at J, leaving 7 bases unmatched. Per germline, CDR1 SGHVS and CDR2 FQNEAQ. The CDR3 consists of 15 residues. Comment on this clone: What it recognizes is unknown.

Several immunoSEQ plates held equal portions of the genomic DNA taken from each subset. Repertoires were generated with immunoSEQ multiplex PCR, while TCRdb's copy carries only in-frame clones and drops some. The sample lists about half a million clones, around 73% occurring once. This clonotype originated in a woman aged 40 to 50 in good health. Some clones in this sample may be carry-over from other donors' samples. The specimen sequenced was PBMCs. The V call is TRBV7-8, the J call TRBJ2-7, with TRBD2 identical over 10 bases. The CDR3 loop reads CASSPGLADSYEQYF. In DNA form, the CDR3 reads TGTGCCAGCAGCCCAGGACTAGCGGATAGCTACGAGCAGTACTTC.